A selection of T cell receptor beta chains follows, all from one sample in a study of blood T cell repertoires in COVID-19. Profiling relied on immunoSEQ multiplex PCR, and the TCRdb table lists in-frame clones only, not all of them. The sample includes about 160,000 clones, 70% to 90% of them seen just once. Sequencing used PBMCs or T cells enriched from blood (not recorded which). The receptors originated from a woman between 45 and 65 years old who had recovered from COVID-19. The CDR3 runs from the conserved cysteine through the conserved F or W. Each record gives: CDR3 protein, CDR3 DNA, J gene, CDR3 length, D gene, clone size, V gene. A D gene is named only where the DNA matches it firmly. Clone size is stated in some rows and not others, as once, few, many or a class when expanded.

CDR3: CASSFRGQGAPETEAFF
DNA: TGTGCCAGCAGCTTCCGGGGACAGGGGGCGCCGGAGACTGAAGCTTTCTTT
J: TRBJ1-1
length: 17
D: TRBD1
size: NA
V: TRBV5-5

CDR3: CASSVGGTGTYGYTF
DNA: TGTGCCAGCAGCGTAGGAGGGACAGGGACCTATGGCTACACCTTC
J: TRBJ1-2
length: 15
D: TRBD1
size: NA
V: TRBV9

CDR3: CASSLSRDREHTF
DNA: TGTGCCAGCAGCCTTTCCCGGGACAGGGAACACACCTTC
J: TRBJ1-2
length: 13
D: TRBD1
size: NA
V: TRBV12-3/TRBV12-4

CDR3: CASSPRQGGSEKLFF
DNA: TGTGCCAGCAGCCCCCGACAGGGTGGGAGTGAAAAACTGTTTTTT
J: TRBJ1-4
length: 15
D: TRBD1
size: NA
V: TRBV3-1/TRBV3-2

CDR3: CASDRDTTEAFF
DNA: TGCGCCAGCGACCGGGACACAACTGAAGCTTTCTTT
J: TRBJ1-1
length: 12
D: NA
size: NA
V: TRBV10-1

CDR3: CASSLGTGPLGEPQHF
DNA: TGCGCCAGCAGCTTGGGTACCGGGCCCCTGGGAGAGCCCCAGCATTTT
J: TRBJ1-5
length: 16
D: NA
size: many
V: TRBV5-1

CDR3: CASSQAPVRAETQYF
DNA: TGTGCCAGCAGCCAAGCCCCGGTCAGGGCCGAGACCCAGTACTTC
J: TRBJ2-5
length: 15
D: NA
size: NA
V: TRBV3-1/TRBV3-2

CDR3: CAWSEIGEQFF
DNA: TGTGCCTGGTCCGAGATTGGTGAGCAGTTCTTC
J: TRBJ2-1
length: 11
D: NA
size: NA
V: TRBV30

CDR3: CASSSDRGNSPLHF
DNA: TGTGCCAGCAGCTCGGACAGGGGTAATTCACCCCTCCACTTT
J: TRBJ1-6
length: 14
D: TRBD1
size: NA
V: TRBV5-4

CDR3: CATGTLHGRQLSKLFF
DNA: TGTGCCACCGGAACCTTACACGGGAGGCAGCTTTCTAAACTGTTTTTT
J: TRBJ1-4
length: 16
D: NA
size: NA
V: TRBV24-1

CDR3: CASSSRQGGEKLFF
DNA: TGTGCCAGCAGTTCTCGACAGGGAGGCGAAAAACTGTTTTTT
J: TRBJ1-4
length: 14
D: TRBD1
size: NA
V: TRBV27

CDR3: CASSQGTSGSLGELFF
DNA: TGTGCCAGCAGCCAAGGGACTAGCGGGAGTCTAGGGGAGCTGTTTTTT
J: TRBJ2-2
length: 16
D: TRBD2
size: NA
V: TRBV3-1/TRBV3-2

CDR3: CASSDRGSNTGELFF
DNA: TGTGCCAGCAGCGACAGGGGTTCGAACACCGGGGAGCTGTTTTTT
J: TRBJ2-2
length: 15
D: TRBD1
size: few
V: TRBV3-1/TRBV3-2

CDR3: CASSLGLAGPGGEQFF
DNA: TGTGCCAGCAGCTTGGGACTAGCGGGTCCCGGGGGAGAGCAGTTCTTC
J: TRBJ2-1
length: 16
D: TRBD2
size: NA
V: TRBV5-4

CDR3: CASSPIWAGSNQPQHF
DNA: TGTGCCAGCAGCCCTATCTGGGCAGGGTCGAATCAGCCCCAGCATTTT
J: TRBJ1-5
length: 16
D: NA
size: NA
V: TRBV7-2

CDR3: CASSKHRGLEAFF
DNA: TGTGCCAGTAGTAAGCACAGGGGGCTCGAAGCTTTCTTT
J: TRBJ1-1
length: 13
D: TRBD1
size: NA
V: TRBV19

CDR3: CASSLTIGVFYGYTF
DNA: TGTGCCAGCAGCTTAACGATTGGAGTATTCTATGGCTACACCTTC
J: TRBJ1-2
length: 15
D: NA
size: NA
V: TRBV5-5

CDR3: CASSQALVWRDTQYF
DNA: TGCGCCAGCAGCCAAGCCCTGGTCTGGAGAGATACGCAGTATTTT
J: TRBJ2-3
length: 15
D: NA
size: NA
V: TRBV4-1

CDR3: CASSWTGPNTEAFF
DNA: TGTGCCAGCAGTTGGACAGGACCGAACACTGAAGCTTTCTTT
J: TRBJ1-1
length: 14
D: TRBD1
size: NA
V: TRBV2

CDR3: CASRFTGTGANVLTF
DNA: TGTGCCAGCAGATTTACCGGGACAGGGGCCAACGTCCTGACTTTC
J: TRBJ2-6
length: 15
D: NA
size: NA
V: TRBV7-2

CDR3: CASSLTGNTEAFF
DNA: TGTGCCAGCAGTTTAACGGGGAACACTGAAGCTTTCTTT
J: TRBJ1-1
length: 13
D: NA
size: few
V: TRBV12-3/TRBV12-4

CDR3: CASSQRTESNSPLHF
DNA: TGTGCCAGCAGTCAACGGACAGAGTCCAATTCACCCCTCCACTTT
J: TRBJ1-6
length: 15
D: NA
size: NA
V: TRBV6-6

CDR3: CASSLGGIGNIQYF
DNA: TGTGCCAGCAGCTTAGGCGGGATTGGAAACATTCAGTACTTC
J: TRBJ2-4
length: 14
D: NA
size: NA
V: TRBV5-4

CDR3: CASRREIYNEQFF
DNA: TGTGCCAGTAGGAGGGAGATTTACAATGAGCAGTTCTTC
J: TRBJ2-1
length: 13
D: NA
size: NA
V: TRBV19

CDR3: CSVEVQNTEAFF
DNA: TGCAGCGTTGAAGTTCAGAACACTGAAGCTTTCTTT
J: TRBJ1-1
length: 12
D: NA
size: NA
V: TRBV29-1

CDR3: CASSLQGSEAFF
DNA: TGTGCCAGCAGCCTGCAGGGGAGTGAAGCTTTCTTT
J: TRBJ1-1
length: 12
D: NA
size: once
V: TRBV14

CDR3: CASSPFAEANTGELFF
DNA: TGTGCCAGTAGTCCCTTCGCGGAGGCGAACACCGGGGAGCTGTTTTTT
J: TRBJ2-2
length: 16
D: NA
size: NA
V: TRBV19

CDR3: CASSGQGGEKLFF
DNA: TGTGCCAGCTCGGGACAGGGTGGGGAAAAACTGTTTTTT
J: TRBJ1-4
length: 13
D: TRBD1
size: few
V: TRBV27

CDR3: CAWSVGGLRNQPQHF
DNA: TGTGCCTGGAGTGTAGGGGGATTAAGGAATCAGCCCCAGCATTTT
J: TRBJ1-5
length: 15
D: NA
size: NA
V: TRBV30

CDR3: CASSPSGIQLAKNIQYF
DNA: TGTGCCAGCTCACCAAGCGGGATTCAATTGGCCAAAAACATTCAGTACTTC
J: TRBJ2-4
length: 17
D: TRBD2
size: NA
V: TRBV18

CDR3: CASSWTGSEKLFF
DNA: TGTGCCAGCTCGTGGACAGGTAGCGAAAAACTGTTTTTT
J: TRBJ1-4
length: 13
D: TRBD1
size: once
V: TRBV6-5

CDR3: CASSQDPGNQPQHF
DNA: TGTGCCAGCAGTCAAGACCCGGGCAATCAGCCCCAGCATTTT
J: TRBJ1-5
length: 14
D: NA
size: NA
V: TRBV2

CDR3: CASSWGPYSTEAFF
DNA: TGTGCCAGCAGTTGGGGCCCCTACAGCACTGAAGCTTTCTTT
J: TRBJ1-1
length: 14
D: NA
size: NA
V: TRBV6-5

CDR3: CASRRTGVLNTEAFF
DNA: TGTGCCAGCAGGAGGACAGGGGTCCTGAACACTGAAGCTTTCTTT
J: TRBJ1-1
length: 15
D: TRBD1
size: NA
V: TRBV27

CDR3: CAWRPQGMNQPQHF
DNA: TGTGCCTGGAGACCCCAGGGGATGAATCAGCCCCAGCATTTT
J: TRBJ1-5
length: 14
D: NA
size: many
V: TRBV30

CDR3: CASRPPGGEQFF
DNA: TGTGCCAGCAGGCCCCCGGGAGGCGAGCAGTTCTTC
J: TRBJ2-1
length: 12
D: TRBD2
size: few
V: TRBV2

CDR3: CASSLGETEAFF
DNA: TGTGCCAGCAGCTTAGGGGAGACTGAAGCTTTCTTT
J: TRBJ1-1
length: 12
D: NA
size: NA
V: TRBV7-9

CDR3: CASSLSGRETQYF
DNA: TGTGCCAGCAGCCTGAGCGGGAGGGAGACCCAGTACTTC
J: TRBJ2-5
length: 13
D: TRBD2
size: once
V: TRBV9

CDR3: CASSLRTNEQFF
DNA: TGTGCCAGCAGTCTTAGGACTAACGAGCAGTTCTTC
J: TRBJ2-1
length: 12
D: NA
size: NA
V: TRBV6-2/TRBV6-3

CDR3: CASSLDAAGGQDEQFF
DNA: TGTGCCAGCAGCTTAGATGCGGCGGGGGGGCAGGATGAGCAGTTCTTC
J: TRBJ2-1
length: 16
D: TRBD2
size: NA
V: TRBV11-3

CDR3: CASSVAQAAQRYTF
DNA: TGTGCCAGCAGCGTAGCTCAGGCCGCCCAACGCTACACCTTC
J: TRBJ1-2
length: 14
D: NA
size: many
V: TRBV9

CDR3: CASNPGTGGRANTGELFF
DNA: TGTGCCAGCAACCCCGGGACAGGGGGCCGCGCGAACACCGGGGAGCTGTTTTTT
J: TRBJ2-2
length: 18
D: TRBD1
size: NA
V: TRBV11-3

CDR3: CASSQTQGSGNTIYF
DNA: TGTGCCAGCAGCCAAACGCAGGGCTCGGGAAACACCATATATTTT
J: TRBJ1-3
length: 15
D: NA
size: NA
V: TRBV3-1/TRBV3-2

CDR3: CASSGGGVYGYTF
DNA: TGTGCCAGCAGTGGAGGGGGCGTCTATGGCTACACCTTC
J: TRBJ1-2
length: 13
D: TRBD1
size: NA
V: TRBV5-5

CDR3: CASSYSTSSGGYTF
DNA: TGTGCCAGCAGTTACTCGACCTCGAGCGGTGGCTACACCTTC
J: TRBJ1-2
length: 14
D: NA
size: NA
V: TRBV6-6

CDR3: CASSVVVAGGFDRNEQFF
DNA: TGTGCCAGCAGCGTTGTGGTAGCGGGAGGGTTTGATCGTAATGAGCAGTTCTTC
J: TRBJ2-1
length: 18
D: TRBD2
size: NA
V: TRBV9

CDR3: CASSLGGSVSPLHF
DNA: TGTGCCAGCAGCTTAGGCGGCAGTGTCTCACCCCTCCACTTT
J: TRBJ1-6
length: 14
D: NA
size: NA
V: TRBV11-3

CDR3: CASSRLSGGPVEEKLFF
DNA: TGTGCCAGCAGCCGCCTCTCGGGGGGGCCGGTAGAGGAAAAACTGTTTTTT
J: TRBJ1-4
length: 17
D: NA
size: NA
V: TRBV4-2

CDR3: CASSFDRLAGSSTDTQYF
DNA: TGTGCCAGCAGCTTTGACCGACTAGCGGGGTCTAGCACAGATACGCAGTATTTT
J: TRBJ2-3
length: 18
D: TRBD2
size: NA
V: TRBV7-9